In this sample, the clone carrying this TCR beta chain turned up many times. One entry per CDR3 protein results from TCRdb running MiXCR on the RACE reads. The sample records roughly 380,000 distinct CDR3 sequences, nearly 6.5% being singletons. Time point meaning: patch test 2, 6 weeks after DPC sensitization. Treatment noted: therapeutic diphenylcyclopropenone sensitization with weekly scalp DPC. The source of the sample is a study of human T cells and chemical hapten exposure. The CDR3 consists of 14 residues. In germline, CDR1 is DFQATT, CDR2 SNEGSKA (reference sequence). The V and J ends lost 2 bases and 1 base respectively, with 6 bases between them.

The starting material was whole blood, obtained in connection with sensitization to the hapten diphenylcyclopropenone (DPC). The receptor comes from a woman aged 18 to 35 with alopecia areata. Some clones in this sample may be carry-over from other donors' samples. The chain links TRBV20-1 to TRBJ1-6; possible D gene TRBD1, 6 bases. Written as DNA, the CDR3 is TGCAGTGCTAGAACAGGGTCCTATAATTCACCCCTCCACTTT. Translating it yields CSARTGSYNSPLHF.